The entry below gives a single T cell receptor (beta chain) sequence along with its context. V lost 4 bases and J 10 bases, leaving 19 bases between the germline ends. Germline V gene sequence: CDR1 ENHRY, CDR2 SYGVKD. CDR3 length: 14 residues. The sample originates from a study of CD8+CD57+ T cells in acquired aplastic anemia. Investigators profiled TCR beta VDJ and CDR3 from genomic DNA template. TCRdb independently ran MiXCR on the reads; one entry per CDR3 protein. In the table there are around 400,000 distinct CDR3 sequences, approximately 70% of which are singletons. Sequencing was performed on sorted CD4+, CD8+, or CD8+CD57+ T cells (not recorded which) from PBMCs. This receptor was obtained from a human donor in good health, serving as a control. V is TRBV10-3 and J is TRBJ2-5, with D maybe TRBD2 (5 bases). The CDR3 DNA sequence: TGTGCCATCAGTGGCGCCGGAGGCGGCTCGGGCCAGTACTTC. This sequence encodes CAISGAGGGSGQYF.